The 11 T cell receptor beta chains below all came from one sample that was sequenced in a study of CD8 T cells in ankylosing spondylitis. Each CDR3 protein gets one entry after TCRdb re-called the 5' RACE reads with MiXCR. Found here are about 240,000 distinct CDR3 sequences, around 9.1% of them singletons; the top ten hold approximately 7%. Sequencing was carried out using blood, either unsorted or a sorted T cell fraction (not recorded which). These receptors came from a male donor with ankylosing spondylitis or in good health (not recorded which).

This clonotype was observed many times. The chain links TRBV29-1 to TRBJ2-1; the match to TRBD1 covers 12 bases. This CDR3 has 16 amino acids. Germline loops: CDR1 SQVTM, CDR2 ANQGSEA. Trimming at V came to 0 bases and at J to 7 bases, leaving 7 bases not matched to a gene. The CDR3 nucleotides are TGCAGCGTTGAAGATTGGGGACAGGGGGCTGGAAATGAGCAGTTCTTC. As protein: CSVEDWGQGAGNEQFF.

This clonotype was detected ten times or more. The DNA for the CDR3 is TGCGCCAGCAGCCCTCTTCCCCAGGGGGCCAACAATGAGCAGTTCTTC. This sequence encodes CASSPLPQGANNEQFF. V is TRBV4-3 and J is TRBJ2-1; 8 bases match TRBD1. CDR3 length: 16 amino acids. CDR1 LGHNA and CDR2 YSLEER come from the germline V gene. The junction had 10 bases not matched to a gene; V was cut back by 4 bases and J by 5 bases.

In its sample, this clonotype was seen many times. The rearrangement links TRBV12-3 or TRBV12-4 to TRBJ2-7; D gene unclear. CDR3 length equals 11 residues. Trimming took off 6 bases at V and 3 bases at J, with 6 bases between the two ends. The CDR3 DNA is TGTGCCAGCAGCCAAAACTACGAGCAGTACTTC. Its translation: CASSQNYEQYF.

This rearrangement joins TRBV7-9 to TRBJ2-1; a weak D match, TRBD1 (6 bases). The germline CDR1 and CDR2 sequences are SEHNR and FQNEAQ (reference sequence). This CDR3 comprises 12 residues. Trimming pared 10 bases from V and 5 bases from J, leaving 12 bases between. For the CDR3, the DNA is TGTGCCACAGTTCCAGGGGACAATGAGCAGTTCTTC. Translation gives CATVPGDNEQFF.

This clonotype was seen more than once but under ten times. The chain couples TRBV20-1 to TRBJ2-1, with unresolved D. The CDR3 extends over 17 amino acids. Per germline, CDR1 DFQATT and CDR2 SNEGSKA (reference sequence). V was shortened by 3 bases and J by 0 bases, with 18 bases between the two germline ends. The CDR3 sequence: CSASDPRVRSSYNEQFF. CDR3 DNA sequence: TGCAGTGCTAGCGATCCTCGGGTCAGAAGCTCCTACAATGAGCAGTTCTTC.

A word on this clonotype: With a much larger clone just one base away, this may be a read error. The chain couples TRBV5-1 to TRBJ1-2, with 9 bases that match TRBD1. This CDR3 is 13 amino acids long. The germline gives CDR1 SGHRS, CDR2 YFSETQ. The CDR3 loop reads CASSVGQGGGYPF. The DNA of the CDR3 is TGCGCCAGCAGCGTGGGACAGGGAGGCGGCTACCCCTTC.

With regard to this clonotype: The final CDR3 position lacks the conserved phenylalanine or tryptophan, pointing to a likely read error. The chain is built from TRBV20-1 and TRBJ2-5; D unclear. V was pared by 2 bases and J by 1 base, with 8 bases between. The CDR3 has 13 amino acids. The germline V gene has CDR1 DFQATT and CDR2 SNEGSKA (reference sequence). The CDR3 coding sequence is TGCAGTGCTAGACAGACACTCCAAGAGACCCAGTACCTC. It specifies CSARQTLQETQYL.

This clonotype was seen a handful of times. This chain links TRBV20-1 with TRBJ2-1; 7 nucleotides line up with TRBD2. Germline values: CDR1 DFQATT, CDR2 SNEGSKA (reference sequence). The V segment lost 0 bases and the J segment 3 bases; nucleotides outside the gene matches: 5. The CDR3 spans 15 residues. The CDR3 here is CSARDQGGGYNEQFF. DNA for the CDR3: TGCAGTGCTAGAGATCAGGGCGGGGGCTACAATGAGCAGTTCTTC.

This clonotype was found many times. This chain joins TRBV2 and TRBJ2-7; D is perhaps TRBD2 (5 bases). The germline V gene has CDR1 SNHLY and CDR2 FYNNEI. The V end was cut by 5 bases, the J end by 9 bases, with 23 bases between. The CDR3 is 15 amino acids. The CDR3 loop reads CASSPGLPEATGQYF. The CDR3 region has the DNA TGTGCCAGCAGTCCTGGACTTCCTGAAGCTACGGGGCAGTACTTC.

This clonotype showed up many times. The genes are TRBV20-1 and TRBJ2-7; possibly TRBD1 for D (5 bases). The CDR3 runs to 13 residues. V was pared by 1 base and J by 5 bases, with 12 bases between. Germline lookup yields CDR1 DFQATT and CDR2 SNEGSKA (reference sequence). This chain's CDR3 is CSARARTGDEQYF. DNA of the CDR3: TGCAGTGCTAGAGCCCGCACAGGAGACGAGCAGTACTTC.

This chain uses TRBV30 with TRBJ2-1; D ambiguous. This CDR3 is built from 11 residues. V was shortened by 5 bases and J by 5 bases, with 7 bases between the two germline ends. Per the germline V gene, CDR1 is GTSNPN and CDR2 is SVGIG (reference sequence). DNA for the CDR3: TGTGCCTGGGAACCGAACAATGAGCAGTTCTTC. Translated: CAWEPNNEQFF.